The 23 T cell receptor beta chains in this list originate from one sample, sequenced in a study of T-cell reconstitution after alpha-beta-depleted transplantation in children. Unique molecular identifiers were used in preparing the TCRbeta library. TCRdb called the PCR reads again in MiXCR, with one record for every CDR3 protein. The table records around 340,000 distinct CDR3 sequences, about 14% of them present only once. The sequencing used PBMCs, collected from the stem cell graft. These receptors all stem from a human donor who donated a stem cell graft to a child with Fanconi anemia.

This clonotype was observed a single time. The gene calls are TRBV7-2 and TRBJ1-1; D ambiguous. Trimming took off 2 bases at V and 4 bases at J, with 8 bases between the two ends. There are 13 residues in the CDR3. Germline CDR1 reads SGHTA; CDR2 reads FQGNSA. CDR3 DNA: TGTGCCAGCAGCTTAACGAGGGCCACTGAAGCTTTCTTT. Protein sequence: CASSLTRATEAFF.

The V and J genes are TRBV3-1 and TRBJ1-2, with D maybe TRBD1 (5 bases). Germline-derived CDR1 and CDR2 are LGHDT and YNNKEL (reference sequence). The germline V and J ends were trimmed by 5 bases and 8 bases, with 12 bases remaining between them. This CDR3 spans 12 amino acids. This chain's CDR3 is CASSTGAGGYTF. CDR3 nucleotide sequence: TGTGCCAGCAGCACCGGGGCCGGGGGCTACACCTTC.

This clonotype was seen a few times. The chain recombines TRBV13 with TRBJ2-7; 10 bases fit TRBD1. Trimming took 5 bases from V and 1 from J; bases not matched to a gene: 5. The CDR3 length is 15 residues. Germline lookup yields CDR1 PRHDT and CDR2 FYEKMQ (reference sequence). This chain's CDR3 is CASSATGGASYEQYF. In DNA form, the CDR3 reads TGTGCCAGCAGCGCGACAGGGGGCGCTTCCTACGAGCAGTACTTC.

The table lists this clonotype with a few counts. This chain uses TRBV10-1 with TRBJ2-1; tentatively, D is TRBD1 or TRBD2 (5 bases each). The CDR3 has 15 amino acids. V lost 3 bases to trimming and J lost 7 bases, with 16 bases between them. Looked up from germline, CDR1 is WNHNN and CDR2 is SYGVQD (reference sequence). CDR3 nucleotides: TGCGCCAGCAGTGAAACCGGGACCCCAAAGAATGAGCAGTTCTTC. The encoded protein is CASSETGTPKNEQFF.

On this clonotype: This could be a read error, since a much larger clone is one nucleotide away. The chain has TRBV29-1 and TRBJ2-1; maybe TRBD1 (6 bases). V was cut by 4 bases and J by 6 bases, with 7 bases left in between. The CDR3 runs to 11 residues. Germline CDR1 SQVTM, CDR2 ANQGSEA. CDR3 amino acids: CSVAGANEQFF. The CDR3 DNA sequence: TGCAGCGTTGCAGGGGCCAATGAGCAGTTCTTC.

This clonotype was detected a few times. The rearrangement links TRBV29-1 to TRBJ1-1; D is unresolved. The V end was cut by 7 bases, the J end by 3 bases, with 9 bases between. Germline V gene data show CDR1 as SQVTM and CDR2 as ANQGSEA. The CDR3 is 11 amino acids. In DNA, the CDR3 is TGCAGCGCCCGAATGGACACTGAAGCTTTCTTT. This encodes CSARMDTEAFF.

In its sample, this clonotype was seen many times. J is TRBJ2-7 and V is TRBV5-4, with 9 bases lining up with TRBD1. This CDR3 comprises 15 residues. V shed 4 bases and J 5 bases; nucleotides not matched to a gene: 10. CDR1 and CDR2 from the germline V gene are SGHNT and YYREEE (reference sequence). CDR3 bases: TGTGCCAGCAGCCGTCCGGGACAGGGAACTGACGAGCAGTACTTC. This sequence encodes CASSRPGQGTDEQYF.

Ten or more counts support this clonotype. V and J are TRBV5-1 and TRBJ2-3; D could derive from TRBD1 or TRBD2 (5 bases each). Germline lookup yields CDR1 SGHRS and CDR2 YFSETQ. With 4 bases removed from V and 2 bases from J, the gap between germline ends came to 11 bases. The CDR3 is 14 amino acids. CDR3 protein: CASSQTGPTDTQYF. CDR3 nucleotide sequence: TGCGCCAGCAGCCAAACGGGGCCCACAGATACGCAGTATTTT.

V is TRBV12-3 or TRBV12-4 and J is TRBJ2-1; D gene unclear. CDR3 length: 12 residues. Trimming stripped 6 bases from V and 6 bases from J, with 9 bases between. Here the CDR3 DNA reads TGTGCCAGCAGGAGCAGAGTCAATGAGCAGTTCTTC. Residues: CASRSRVNEQFF.

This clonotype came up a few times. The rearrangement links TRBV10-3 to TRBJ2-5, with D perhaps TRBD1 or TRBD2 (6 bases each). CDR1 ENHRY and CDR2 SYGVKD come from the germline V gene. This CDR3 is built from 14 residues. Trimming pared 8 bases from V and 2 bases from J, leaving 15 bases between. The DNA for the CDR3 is TGTGCCATCCGTCGAGGGGGGACGCAAGAGACCCAGTACTTC. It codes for CAIRRGGTQETQYF.

The CDR3 DNA sequence: TGTGCCAGCAGCTTCGGCGGGGACTTAGAGACCCAGTACTTC. This encodes CASSFGGDLETQYF. The gene calls are TRBV7-2 and TRBJ2-5; a weak D match, TRBD2 (6 bases). The V gene lost 3 bases and the J gene lost 4 bases, with 12 bases spanning the gap. The V gene's germline CDR1 is SGHTA and CDR2 FQGNSA. The CDR3 sequence is 14 residues long.

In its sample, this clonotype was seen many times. The CDR3 coding sequence is TGTGCCAGCAGCCAAAGCGACAGTTCAGATACGCAGTATTTT. This sequence encodes CASSQSDSSDTQYF. The chain combines TRBV4-2 with TRBJ2-3; tentatively, D is TRBD1 (5 bases). The CDR3 has 14 residues. Germline V CDR1 and CDR2: LGHNA, YNFKEQ. V lost 2 bases to trimming and J lost 4 bases, with 10 bases between them.

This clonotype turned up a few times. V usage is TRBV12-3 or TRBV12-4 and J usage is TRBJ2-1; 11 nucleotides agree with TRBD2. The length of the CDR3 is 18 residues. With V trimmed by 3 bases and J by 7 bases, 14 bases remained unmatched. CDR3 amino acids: CASSFSLAGGPITNEQFF. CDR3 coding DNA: TGTGCCAGCAGTTTTTCTCTAGCGGGGGGCCCAATTACAAATGAGCAGTTCTTC.

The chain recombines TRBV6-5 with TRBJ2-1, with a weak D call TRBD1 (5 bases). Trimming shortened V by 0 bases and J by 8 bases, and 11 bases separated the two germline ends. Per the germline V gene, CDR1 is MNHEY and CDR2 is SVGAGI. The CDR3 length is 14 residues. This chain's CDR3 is CASSYSGWGYEQFF. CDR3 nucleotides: TGTGCCAGCAGTTACTCGGGGTGGGGCTATGAGCAGTTCTTC.

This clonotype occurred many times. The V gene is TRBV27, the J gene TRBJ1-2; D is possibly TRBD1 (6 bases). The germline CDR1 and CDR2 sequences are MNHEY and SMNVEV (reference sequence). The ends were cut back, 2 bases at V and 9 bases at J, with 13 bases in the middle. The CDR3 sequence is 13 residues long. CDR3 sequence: CASSLGTSGSYTF. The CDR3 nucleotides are TGTGCCAGCAGTTTAGGGACATCTGGGAGCTACACCTTC.

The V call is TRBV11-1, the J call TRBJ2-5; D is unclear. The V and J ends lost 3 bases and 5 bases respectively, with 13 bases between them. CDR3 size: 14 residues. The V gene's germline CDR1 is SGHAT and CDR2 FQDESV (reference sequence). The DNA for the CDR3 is TGTGCCAGCAGCTTGAAACAGCTTAATGAGACCCAGTACTTC. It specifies CASSLKQLNETQYF.

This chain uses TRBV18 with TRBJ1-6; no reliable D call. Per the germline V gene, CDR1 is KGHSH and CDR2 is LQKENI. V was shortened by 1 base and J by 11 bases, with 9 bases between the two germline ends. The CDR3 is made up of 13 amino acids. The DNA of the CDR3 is TGTGCCAGCTCACCACAGGCGAATGCACCCCTCCACTTT. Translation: CASSPQANAPLHF.

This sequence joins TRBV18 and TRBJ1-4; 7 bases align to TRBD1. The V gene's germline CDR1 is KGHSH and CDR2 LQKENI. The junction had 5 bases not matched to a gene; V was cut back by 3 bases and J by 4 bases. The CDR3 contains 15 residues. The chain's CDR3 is CASSPIRDSNEKLFF. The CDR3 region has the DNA TGTGCCAGCTCACCGATTCGGGACAGTAATGAAAAACTGTTTTTT.

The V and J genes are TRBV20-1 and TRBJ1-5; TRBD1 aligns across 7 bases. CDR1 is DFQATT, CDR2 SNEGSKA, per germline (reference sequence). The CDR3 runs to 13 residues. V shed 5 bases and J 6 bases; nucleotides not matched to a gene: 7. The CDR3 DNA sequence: TGCAGTGCTCAGACAGGGTTTAGTCAGCCCCAGCATTTT. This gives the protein CSAQTGFSQPQHF.

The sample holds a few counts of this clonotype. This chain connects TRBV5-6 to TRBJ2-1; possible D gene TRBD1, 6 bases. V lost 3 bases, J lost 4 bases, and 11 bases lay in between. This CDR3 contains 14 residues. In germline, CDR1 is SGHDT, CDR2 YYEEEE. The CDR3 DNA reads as TGTGCCAGCAGCTCCGGGACACCATACAATGAGCAGTTCTTC. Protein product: CASSSGTPYNEQFF.

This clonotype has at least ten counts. CDR3 sequence reads: CASSQDRGYNEQFF. The CDR3 nucleotides read TGCGCCAGCAGCCAAGATCGGGGGTACAATGAGCAGTTCTTC. V usage is TRBV4-3 and J usage is TRBJ2-1; the D gene is possibly TRBD2 (6 bases). CDR3 length equals 14 residues. Germline loops: CDR1 LGHNA, CDR2 YSLEER. Trimming left V 0 bases short and J 4 bases short, with 7 bases between.

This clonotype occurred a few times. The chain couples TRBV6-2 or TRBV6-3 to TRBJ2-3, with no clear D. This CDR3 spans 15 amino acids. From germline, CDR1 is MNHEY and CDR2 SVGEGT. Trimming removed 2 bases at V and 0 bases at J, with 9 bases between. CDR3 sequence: CASSYDTSSTDTQYF. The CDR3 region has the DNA TGTGCCAGCAGTTACGACACCTCTAGCACAGATACGCAGTATTTT.

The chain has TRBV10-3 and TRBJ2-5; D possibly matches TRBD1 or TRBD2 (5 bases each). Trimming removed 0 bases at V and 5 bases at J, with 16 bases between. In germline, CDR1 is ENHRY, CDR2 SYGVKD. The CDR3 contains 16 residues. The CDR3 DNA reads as TGTGCCATCAGTGAGTCGCGGGCAGGGACCGGGGAGACCCAGTACTTC. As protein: CAISESRAGTGETQYF.